The present T cell receptor (beta chain) was sequenced within a study of T cell repertoires in cytomegalovirus infection. Looking at the study overall: HLA-B-restricted CMV epitopes that are well studied were used alongside recently identified HLA-C-restricted ones. Both CMV infection and a matching HLA type were indicated by public TCR beta signatures.

Using its own MiXCR run on the reads, TCRdb lists one record per CDR3 protein. The sample has 110,000 to 150,000 distinct CDR3 sequences; more than 25% are singletons. General study points: It was HLA-C-restricted CMV-specific TCR beta clonotypes that dominated the response ex vivo. Public TCR beta family frequency separated CMV-and-HLA carriers, including in an independent cohort.

The V gene end was trimmed by 6 bases and the J gene end by 2 bases; junction bases not matched to a gene: 11. Germline CDR1 and CDR2: DFQATT and SNEGSKA (reference sequence). The CDR3 extends over 15 amino acids. This clonotype came up many times. Its antigen is undetermined. This chain uses TRBV20-1 with TRBJ2-5, with 8 positions matching TRBD2. This sample comprised CD8+ T cells from cultured PBMCs, obtained from culture after CMV antigen stimulation. The sequence was collected from a human donor in good health (CMV status not recorded). Some clones in this sample may be carry-over from other donors' samples. The CDR3 here is CSARVHGGGQETQYF. The CDR3 DNA is TGCAGTGCCCGGGTCCACGGGGGGGGGCAAGAGACCCAGTACTTC.